The 5 T cell receptor beta chains given below trace back to one sample, sequenced in a study of cytomegalovirus exposure and HLA in healthy donors. The PCR was carried out with 60 Vbeta primers and 13 Jbeta primers. Only in-frame clones appear in the TCRdb table, and some are missing; sequencing was by immunoSEQ multiplex PCR. The table lists over 150,000 clones, over 70% of them singletons. The sequenced sample consisted of PBMCs. All receptors derive from a woman aged 50 to 60 in good health and CMV-seropositive.

The J gene is TRBJ1-4, the V gene TRBV19; the D is unclear. CDR3 length: 14 amino acids. Trimming stripped 5 bases from V and 2 bases from J, with 9 bases between. The V gene's germline CDR1 is LNHDA and CDR2 SQIVND (reference sequence). As DNA, the CDR3 is TGTGCCAGTAGTCCGACAAGGACTAATGAAAAACTGTTTTTT. Translating gives CASSPTRTNEKLFF.

The J gene is TRBJ2-5, the V gene TRBV5-1; the D is unclear. V was cut by 4 bases and J by 0 bases, with 7 bases left in between. Germline V lookup: CDR1 SGHRS, CDR2 YFSETQ. The CDR3 length is 13 residues. CDR3: CASSPEYQETQYF. The CDR3 nucleotides read TGCGCCAGCAGCCCTGAGTACCAAGAGACCCAGTACTTC.

The V gene is TRBV7-2, the J gene TRBJ1-2, with TRBD1 matching 8 bases. Germline loops: CDR1 SGHTA, CDR2 FQGNSA. The CDR3 totals 14 residues. V lost 5 bases to trimming and J lost 4 bases; unmatched junction nucleotides: 6. In DNA, the CDR3 is TGTGCCAGCAGCCTGGGACAGGACGTCTATGGCTACACCTTC. Encoded protein: CASSLGQDVYGYTF.

The V gene is TRBV4-1, the J gene TRBJ2-1; weak D call: TRBD1 (5 bases). Per the germline V gene, CDR1 is MGHRA and CDR2 is YSYEKL. The length of the CDR3 is 13 residues. V was cut by 7 bases and J by 3 bases, with 10 bases left in between. The CDR3 region is CASMGRVYNEQFF. The CDR3 DNA is TGCGCCAGCATGGGCAGGGTCTACAATGAGCAGTTCTTC.

V is TRBV7-2 and J is TRBJ1-4, with TRBD1 matching 9 bases. CDR3 length: 14 amino acids. J lost 10 bases, V lost 1 base, and 4 bases had no gene match. Germline-derived CDR1 and CDR2 are SGHTA and FQGNSA. The CDR3 protein is CASSLGGTGRKLFF. In nucleotides, the CDR3 is TGTGCCAGCAGCTTAGGAGGGACAGGGAGAAAACTGTTTTTT. The full variable domain, with the rest looked up from reference TRBV7-2 and TRBJ1-4, is GAGVSQSPSNKVTEKGKDVELRCDPISGHTALYWYRQSLGQGLEFLIYFQGNSAPDKSGLPSDRFSAERTGGSVSTLTIQRTQQEDSAVYLCASSLGGTGRKLFFGSGTQLSVL.